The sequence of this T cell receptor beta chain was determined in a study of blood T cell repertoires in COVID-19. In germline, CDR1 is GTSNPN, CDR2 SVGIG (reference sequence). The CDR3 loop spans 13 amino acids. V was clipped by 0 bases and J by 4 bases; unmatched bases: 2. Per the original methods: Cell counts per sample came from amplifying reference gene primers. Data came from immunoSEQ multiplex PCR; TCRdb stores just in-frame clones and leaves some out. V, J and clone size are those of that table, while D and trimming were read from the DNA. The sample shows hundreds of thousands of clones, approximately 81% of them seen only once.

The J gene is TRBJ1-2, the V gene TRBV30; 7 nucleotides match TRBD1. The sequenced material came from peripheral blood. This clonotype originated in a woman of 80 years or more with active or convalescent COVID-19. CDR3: CAWSVQGIYGYTF. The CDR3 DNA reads TGTGCCTGGAGTGTACAGGGGATCTATGGCTACACCTTC.